The clone carrying this T cell receptor beta chain was seen a handful of times. Other DNA sequences from this sample encode an identical CDR3 as well. Looked up from germline, CDR1 is LNHDA and CDR2 is SQIVND (reference sequence). The V end lost 1 base, the J end lost 5 bases, and 11 bases lay between the germline ends. CDR3 length equals 14 residues. This sample stems from a study of blood T cell repertoires in COVID-19. Here immunoSEQ multiplex PCR was the method, and the copy in TCRdb shows in-frame clones only, minus some. The table records some 130,000 clones, around 80% of them present only once.

This receptor was obtained from a man in his sixties who had recovered from COVID-19. V is TRBV19 and J is TRBJ1-1, with D possibly being TRBD1 (6 bases). The sequenced sample consisted of peripheral blood. CDR3 in amino acids: CASSIGTEGTEAFF. In DNA, the CDR3 is TGTGCCAGTAGTATAGGGACAGAGGGAACTGAAGCTTTCTTT.